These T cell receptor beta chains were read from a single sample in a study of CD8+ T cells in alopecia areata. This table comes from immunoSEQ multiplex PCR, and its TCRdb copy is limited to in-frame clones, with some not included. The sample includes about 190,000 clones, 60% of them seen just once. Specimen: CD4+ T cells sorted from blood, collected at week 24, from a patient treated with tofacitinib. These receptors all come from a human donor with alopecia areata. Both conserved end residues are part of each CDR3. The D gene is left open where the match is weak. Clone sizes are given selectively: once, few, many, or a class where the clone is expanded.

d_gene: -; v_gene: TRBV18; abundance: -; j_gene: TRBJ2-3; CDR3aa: CASSPGSNTDTQYF; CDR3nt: TGTGCCAGCTCACCTGGTTCGAACACAGATACGCAGTATTTT
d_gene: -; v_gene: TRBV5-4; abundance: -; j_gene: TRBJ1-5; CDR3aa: CASSLGTGNQPQHF; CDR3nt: TGTGCCAGCAGCTTGGGGACAGGCAATCAGCCCCAGCATTTT
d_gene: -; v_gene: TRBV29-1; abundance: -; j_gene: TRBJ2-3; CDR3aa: CSVQVLDTQYF; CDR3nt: TGCAGCGTTCAAGTTTTAGATACGCAGTATTTT
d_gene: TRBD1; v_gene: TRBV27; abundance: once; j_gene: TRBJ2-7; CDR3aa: CASSGQGSYEQYF; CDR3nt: TGTGCCAGCAGTGGACAGGGCTCCTACGAGCAGTACTTC
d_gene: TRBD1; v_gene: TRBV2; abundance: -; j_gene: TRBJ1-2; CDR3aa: CASSGQGRDYGYTF; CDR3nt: TGTGCCAGCAGTGGACAGGGACGGGACTATGGCTACACCTTC
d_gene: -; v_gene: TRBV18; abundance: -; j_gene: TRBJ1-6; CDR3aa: CASSPGGNSPLHF; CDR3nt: TGTGCCAGCTCACCAGGGGGCAATTCACCCCTCCACTTT
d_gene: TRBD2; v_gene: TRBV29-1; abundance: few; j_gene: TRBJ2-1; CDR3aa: CSVGGTSGVGWVF; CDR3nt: TGCAGCGTTGGAGGGACTAGCGGGGTGGGATGGGTCTTC
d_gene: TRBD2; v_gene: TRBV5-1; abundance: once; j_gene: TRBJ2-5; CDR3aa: CASSLVTSGSQETQYF; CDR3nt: TGCGCCAGCAGCTTGGTTACTAGCGGAAGCCAAGAGACCCAGTACTTC
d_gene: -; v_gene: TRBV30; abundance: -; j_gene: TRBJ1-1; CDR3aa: CAWSPGGPEAFF; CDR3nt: TGTGCCTGGAGTCCTGGGGGGCCTGAAGCTTTCTTT
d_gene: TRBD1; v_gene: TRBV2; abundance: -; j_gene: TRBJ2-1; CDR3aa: CASSPRTGTRNNEQFF; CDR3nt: TGTGCCAGCAGTCCCCGGACAGGGACCCGTAACAATGAGCAGTTCTTC
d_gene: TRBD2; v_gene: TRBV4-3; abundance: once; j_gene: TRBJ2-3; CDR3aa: CASSPGGGTDTQYF; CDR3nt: TGCGCCAGCAGCCCGGGGGGGGGCACAGATACGCAGTATTTT
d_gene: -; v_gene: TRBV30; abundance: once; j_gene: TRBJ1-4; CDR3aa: CAWSVRVSAKGGKLFF; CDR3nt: TGTGCCTGGAGTGTTCGGGTCTCGGCCAAAGGGGGGAAACTGTTTTTT
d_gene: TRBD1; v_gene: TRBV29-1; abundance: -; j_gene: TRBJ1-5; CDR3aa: CSVGQGMSNQPQHF; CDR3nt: TGCAGCGTTGGACAGGGAATGAGCAATCAGCCCCAGCATTTT
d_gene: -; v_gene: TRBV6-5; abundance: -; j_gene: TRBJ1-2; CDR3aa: CASRSGAATNYGYTF; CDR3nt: TGTGCCAGCAGGTCGGGGGCGGCCACCAACTATGGCTACACCTTC
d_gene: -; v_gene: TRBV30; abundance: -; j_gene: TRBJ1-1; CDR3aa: CAWSVRGGTEAFF; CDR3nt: TGTGCCTGGAGTGTTCGGGGGGGCACTGAAGCTTTCTTT
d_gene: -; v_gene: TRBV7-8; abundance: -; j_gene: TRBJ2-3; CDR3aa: CASRVPSGAQYF; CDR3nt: TGTGCCAGCAGAGTCCCGTCGGGGGCGCAGTATTTT
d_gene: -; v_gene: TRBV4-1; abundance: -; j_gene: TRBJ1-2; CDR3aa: CASSQEGRNYGYTF; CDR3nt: TGCGCCAGCAGCCAAGAAGGCAGGAACTATGGCTACACCTTC
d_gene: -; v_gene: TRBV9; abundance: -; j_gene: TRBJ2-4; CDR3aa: CASSVEPGALVPYF; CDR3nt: TGTGCCAGCAGCGTAGAGCCAGGGGCCTTAGTTCCGTACTTC
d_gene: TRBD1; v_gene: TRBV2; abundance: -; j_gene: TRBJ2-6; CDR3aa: CASSVGQVHSGANVLTF; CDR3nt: TGTGCCAGCAGTGTGGGACAGGTTCACTCTGGGGCCAACGTCCTGACTTTC
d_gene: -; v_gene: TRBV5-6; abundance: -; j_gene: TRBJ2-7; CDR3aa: CASTQLGGPNEQYF; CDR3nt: TGTGCCAGCACCCAACTGGGGGGCCCGAACGAGCAGTACTTC